This TCR beta chain was recorded in a study of blood T cell repertoires in COVID-19. Study details: Sources were T cells, B-cell-depleted T cells, or PBMCs; the material itself was cDNA or gDNA.

Trimming took off 5 bases at V and 6 bases at J, with 12 bases between the two ends. The V gene's germline CDR1 is MNHEY and CDR2 SMNVEV (reference sequence). This CDR3 contains 13 residues. In the original workflow: Quantification of nucleated cells was approximated via reference gene primer amplification. Generated by immunoSEQ multiplex PCR, the TCRdb table keeps only in-frame clones and is missing some. That table is the source of V, J and clone size, and D and trimming were worked out from the DNA. The sample records hundreds of thousands of clones, over 75% being singletons. Sequences were obtained from peripheral blood. The TCR was taken from a woman between 50 and 59 years old who had recovered from COVID-19. V usage is TRBV27 and J usage is TRBJ2-3; TRBD1 is a possible D gene (6 bases). Here the CDR3 reads CASSPTGPDTQYF. In DNA, the CDR3 is TGTGCCAGCAGTCCAACAGGGCCCGATACGCAGTATTTT.